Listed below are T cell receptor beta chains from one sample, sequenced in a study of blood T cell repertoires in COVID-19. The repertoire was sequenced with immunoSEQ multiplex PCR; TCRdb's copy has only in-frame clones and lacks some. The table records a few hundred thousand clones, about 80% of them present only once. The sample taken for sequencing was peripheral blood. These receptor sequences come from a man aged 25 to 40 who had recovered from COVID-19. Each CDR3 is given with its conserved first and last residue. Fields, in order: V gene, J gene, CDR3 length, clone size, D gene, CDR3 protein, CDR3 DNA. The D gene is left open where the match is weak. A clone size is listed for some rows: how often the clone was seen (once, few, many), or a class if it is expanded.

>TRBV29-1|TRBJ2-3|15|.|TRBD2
CSVIPERGATDTQYF
TGCAGCGTCATACCCGAGCGGGGGGCCACAGATACGCAGTATTTT
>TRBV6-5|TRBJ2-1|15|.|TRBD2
CASSDLAGEYNEQFF
TGTGCCAGCAGCGACCTAGCGGGGGAGTACAATGAGCAGTTCTTC
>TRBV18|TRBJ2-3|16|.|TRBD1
CASSKFETGYADTQYF
TGTGCCAGCTCCAAATTCGAGACAGGGTACGCAGATACGCAGTATTTT
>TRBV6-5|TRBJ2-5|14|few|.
CASQEGNGGETQYF
TGTGCCAGTCAGGAGGGGAATGGTGGAGAGACCCAGTACTTC
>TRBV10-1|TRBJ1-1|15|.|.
CASSEGATGNTEAFF
TGCGCCAGCAGCGAGGGTGCGACAGGGAACACTGAAGCTTTCTTT
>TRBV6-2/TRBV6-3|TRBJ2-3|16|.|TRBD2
CASSGLAGADTDTQYF
TGTGCCAGCAGTGGACTAGCGGGGGCCGACACAGATACGCAGTATTTT
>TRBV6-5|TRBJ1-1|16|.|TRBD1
CASSYGDRGGGTEAFF
TGTGCCAGCAGTTACGGGGACAGGGGAGGAGGCACTGAAGCTTTCTTT
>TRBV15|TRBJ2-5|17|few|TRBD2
CATSRGTSGGGGETQYF
TGTGCCACCAGCAGAGGGACTAGCGGGGGGGGCGGAGAGACCCAGTACTTC
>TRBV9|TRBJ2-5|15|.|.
CASSPRGDFLETQYF
TGTGCCAGCAGCCCTAGAGGGGACTTTTTAGAGACCCAGTACTTC
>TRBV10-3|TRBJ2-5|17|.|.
CATALGQGLLKGETQYF
TGTGCCACAGCCCTGGGGCAGGGGCTACTTAAGGGGGAGACCCAGTACTTC
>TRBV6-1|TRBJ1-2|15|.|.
CASSEERLLAGGYTF
TGTGCCAGCAGTGAAGAGAGACTACTTGCTGGTGGCTACACCTTC
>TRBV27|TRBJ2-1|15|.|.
CASSFGSLAYNEQFF
TGTGCCAGCAGTTTCGGTTCGCTTGCCTACAATGAGCAGTTCTTC
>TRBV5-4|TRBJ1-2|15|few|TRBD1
CASSEGQGEPYGYTF
TGTGCCAGCAGCGAGGGACAGGGGGAACCTTATGGCTACACCTTC
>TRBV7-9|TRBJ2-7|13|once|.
CASSGRPPYEQYF
TGTGCCAGCAGCGGCAGGCCACCCTACGAGCAGTACTTC
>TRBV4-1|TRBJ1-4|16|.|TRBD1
CASSQGRQGPNEKLFF
TGCGCCAGCAGCCAAGGCCGACAGGGACCTAATGAAAAACTGTTTTTT
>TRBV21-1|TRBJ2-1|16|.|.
CASSKRPLADNNEQFF
TGTGCCAGCAGCAAACGACCACTAGCGGATAACAATGAGCAGTTCTTC
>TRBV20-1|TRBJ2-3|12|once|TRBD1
CSASQGADTQYF
TGCAGTGCTAGTCAGGGGGCAGATACGCAGTATTTT
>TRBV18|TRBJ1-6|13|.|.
CASHGQRNSPLHF
TGTGCCAGCCATGGACAGAGAAACTCACCCCTCCACTTT
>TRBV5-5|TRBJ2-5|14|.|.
CASHIGTSRGTQYF
TGTGCCAGCCATATCGGAACGTCCAGGGGGACCCAGTACTTC
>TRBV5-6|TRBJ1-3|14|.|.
CASSFSGVRNTIYF
TGTGCCAGCAGCTTTTCGGGGGTGAGAAACACCATATATTTT
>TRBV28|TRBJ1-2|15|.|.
CASSLASRQFNGYTF
TGTGCCAGCAGTTTAGCCTCTAGACAGTTTAATGGCTACACCTTC
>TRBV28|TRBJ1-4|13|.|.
CASAEETNEKLFF
TGTGCCAGCGCCGAGGAAACTAATGAAAAACTGTTTTTT
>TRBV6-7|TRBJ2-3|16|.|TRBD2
CATDFQTSGGTDTQYF
TGTGCCACCGACTTTCAGACTAGCGGGGGCACAGATACGCAGTATTTT
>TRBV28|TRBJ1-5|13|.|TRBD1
CASRPQGDQPQHF
TGTGCCAGCAGACCGCAGGGGGATCAGCCCCAGCATTTT
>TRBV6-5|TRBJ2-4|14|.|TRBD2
CASSYQRGSYLQYF
TGTGCCAGCAGTTACCAGCGGGGGAGCTACCTTCAGTACTTC
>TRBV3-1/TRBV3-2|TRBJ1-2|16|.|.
CASSPATGLGHVSYTF
TGTGCCAGCAGCCCGGCTACAGGGTTGGGGCATGTAAGCTACACCTTC
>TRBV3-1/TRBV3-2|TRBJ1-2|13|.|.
CASSQGRDYGYTF
TGTGCCAGCAGCCAAGGCAGGGACTATGGCTACACCTTC
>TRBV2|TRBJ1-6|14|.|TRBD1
CASSEGQGYSPLHF
TGTGCCAGCAGTGAGGGACAGGGGTATTCACCCCTCCACTTT
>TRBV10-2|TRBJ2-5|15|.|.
CASREVTGRQETQYF
TGCGCCAGCAGGGAGGTTACAGGGCGACAAGAGACCCAGTACTTC
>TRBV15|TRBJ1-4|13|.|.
CATSRQRPEKLFF
TGTGCCACCAGCAGGCAGCGACCCGAAAAACTGTTTTTT
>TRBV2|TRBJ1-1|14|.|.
CASNFGQQNTEAFF
TGTGCCAGCAACTTCGGACAGCAGAACACTGAAGCTTTCTTT
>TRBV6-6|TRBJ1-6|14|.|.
CASSYSTGSSPLHF
TGTGCCAGCAGTTACAGCACAGGGAGTTCACCCCTCCACTTT
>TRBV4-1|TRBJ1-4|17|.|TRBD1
CASSQGSLRDRNEKLFF
TGCGCCAGCAGCCAAGGCAGCCTCCGGGACAGAAATGAAAAACTGTTTTTT
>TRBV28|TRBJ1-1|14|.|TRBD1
CASSLRDRGPEAFF
TGTGCCAGCAGTTTACGGGACAGGGGGCCTGAAGCTTTCTTT
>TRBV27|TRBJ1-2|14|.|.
CASSLSRSGYGYTF
TGTGCCAGCAGTTTATCCCGGTCCGGGTATGGCTACACCTTC
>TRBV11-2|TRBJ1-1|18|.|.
CASSLFGFFGDGPPEAFF
TGTGCCAGCAGCTTATTTGGATTCTTCGGAGACGGTCCGCCTGAAGCTTTCTTT
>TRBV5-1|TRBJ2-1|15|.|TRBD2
CASRDSGLALNEQFF
TGCGCCAGCAGAGACTCGGGACTAGCCCTCAATGAGCAGTTCTTC